This T cell receptor beta chain comes out of a study of vaccination effects on CD4 cells after COVID-19. Study conclusions and caveats: Long after vaccination, the clones induced by infection and by vaccine shrank markedly in size. Few convalescent patients, and no early post-infection timepoints, were available to the study. Cross-reactivity toward common cold coronaviruses was confined to only 1 of 255 vaccine-induced clones in healthy vaccinees.

As regards this clone: Its antigen remains unknown.

This table comes from immunoSEQ multiplex PCR, and its TCRdb copy is limited to in-frame clones, with some not included. The sample holds fewer than 85,000 clones, 76% seen once. Germline loops: CDR1 SNHLY, CDR2 FYNNEI. This CDR3 has 16 amino acids. The V gene lost 0 bases and the J gene lost 2 bases, with 8 bases spanning the gap. ViraFEST assay sequencing came after antigen-specific CD4+ T cells were expanded with viral peptide pools. Investigators separated out CD4+ T cells once approximately 11 days of culture had passed. Participants each got two BNT162b2 or mRNA-1273 vaccine doses. Each culture well received under 2.5 million PBMC. These cells were then cultured in IMDM with approximately 10 IU/ml IL-2 and 9 to 10 ug/ml peptides.

The V gene is TRBV2, the J gene TRBJ2-6; no firm D call. The source of this sequence is a human donor who received a COVID-19 vaccine. The source material was CD4+ T cells from PBMCs cultured with HCoV-OC43 spike peptides, sampled after COVID-19 vaccination. The subset denotes: HCoV-OC43 spike overlapping peptide pool stimulation. The chain's CDR3 is CASSEAPRTGANVLTF. In DNA form, the CDR3 reads TGTGCCAGCAGTGAAGCTCCCCGGACTGGGGCCAACGTCCTGACTTTC.